Presented here are 13 T cell receptor beta chains from one specimen sequenced in a study of blood T cell repertoires in COVID-19. The table came from immunoSEQ multiplex PCR; TCRdb's copy has only in-frame clones and leaves some out. The profile shows approximately 79,000 clones, over 80% of them singletons. The sequenced material came from peripheral blood. Receptor source: a middle-aged man with COVID-19, enrolled during active disease.

This clone was seen a few times. V usage is TRBV6-5 and J usage is TRBJ2-7, with TRBD2 as a possible D gene (6 bases). The germline V gene has CDR1 MNHEY and CDR2 SVGAGI. The CDR3 has 15 residues. V lost 2 bases and J 4 bases, leaving 15 bases between the germline ends. DNA of the CDR3: TGTGCCAGCAGTTACGCCAGCGGGCGTAAGTACGAGCAGTACTTC. It specifies CASSYASGRKYEQYF.

J is TRBJ2-3 and V is TRBV7-3; 14 nucleotides match TRBD2. The CDR3 length is 16 residues. The ends lost 4 bases at V and 10 bases at J; junction bases unmatched: 10. Looked up from germline, CDR1 is SGHTA and CDR2 is FQGTGA. The CDR3 region is CASSSLTSGRAGAQYF. CDR3 DNA: TGTGCCAGCAGCTCACTGACTAGCGGGAGGGCGGGGGCGCAGTATTTT.

The chain is built from TRBV2 and TRBJ2-7, with 9 bases that match TRBD1. V was clipped by 5 bases and J by 6 bases; unmatched bases: 8. This CDR3 is built from 14 residues. Germline V gene lookup returns CDR1 SNHLY and CDR2 FYNNEI. Written as DNA, the CDR3 is TGTGCCAGCAGTCGTGACAGGGGGTATAGCGAGCAGTACTTC. This sequence encodes CASSRDRGYSEQYF.

The V and J genes are TRBV9 and TRBJ2-2, with D uncertain. Germline V CDR1 and CDR2: SGDLS, YYNGEE. This CDR3 comprises 18 residues. V lost 0 bases and J lost 5, with 20 bases in between. CDR3 loop: CASSVGLTRQRETGELFF. The CDR3 DNA reads as TGTGCCAGCAGCGTAGGGTTGACCCGGCAGCGAGAGACCGGGGAGCTGTTTTTT.

This clone was seen a few times. V and J are TRBV9 and TRBJ2-7; a weak D match, TRBD2 (6 bases). V was pared by 0 bases and J by 3 bases, with 13 bases between. This CDR3 spans 15 amino acids. The germline CDR1 and CDR2 sequences are SGDLS and YYNGEE. This CDR3 is CASSVDGGRFYEQYF. The DNA for the CDR3 is TGTGCCAGCAGCGTAGATGGAGGGAGGTTCTACGAGCAGTACTTC. Variable domain in full (rest from reference TRBV9 and TRBJ2-7): DSGVTQTPKHLITATGQRVTLRCSPRSGDLSVYWYQQSLDQGLQFLIQYYNGEERAKGNILERFSAQQFPDLHSELNLSSLELGDSALYFCASSVDGGRFYEQYFGPGTRLTVT.

This chain connects TRBV10-3 to TRBJ2-3; 12 nucleotides match TRBD2. CDR1 and CDR2 from the germline V gene are ENHRY and SYGVKD. The CDR3 spans 16 residues. The junction had 8 bases not matched to a gene; V was cut back by 3 bases and J by 7 bases. CDR3 DNA sequence: TGTGCCATCAGTGACCCCAGACTAGCGGGAGTGTATACGCAGTATTTT. This gives the protein CAISDPRLAGVYTQYF.

This clone has a single count. The chain carries TRBV6-5 and TRBJ1-5; D is undetermined. Trimming shortened V by 7 bases and J by 7 bases, and 11 bases separated the two germline ends. The CDR3 is 12 amino acids. Germline V gene lookup returns CDR1 MNHEY and CDR2 SVGAGI. The CDR3: CASKAGGQPQHF. CDR3 nucleotides: TGTGCCAGCAAGGCGGGCGGGCAGCCCCAGCATTTT.

This rearrangement joins TRBV4-1 to TRBJ2-3; possible D gene TRBD2, 6 bases. V lost 0 bases and J 1 base, leaving 11 bases between the germline ends. The CDR3 covers 16 residues. CDR1 is MGHRA, CDR2 YSYEKL, per germline. For the CDR3, the DNA is TGCGCCAGCAGCCAAGATTTGGCTAGCGGCACAGATACGCAGTATTTT. This translates into CASSQDLASGTDTQYF.

The chain couples TRBV15 to TRBJ2-1, with 9 bases fitting TRBD2. V trimming: 6 bases; J trimming: 8 bases; junction bases outside the gene matches: 8. The germline V gene has CDR1 LNHNV and CDR2 YYDKDF (reference sequence). The CDR3 covers 14 residues. CDR3 nucleotide sequence: TGTGCCACCAGTAGTAGCGGGAGTGTGGATGAGCAGTTCTTC. This gives the protein CATSSSGSVDEQFF.

The rearrangement uses TRBV7-9 and TRBJ2-7; 8 bases agree with TRBD2. CDR3 length equals 15 residues. Germline CDR1 is SEHNR and CDR2 is FQNEAQ (reference sequence). The ends lost 5 bases at V and 1 base at J; junction bases unmatched: 7. The CDR3 coding sequence is TGTGCCAGCAGCCCATACGCTAGCGGGTCCTACGAGCAGTACTTC. Residues: CASSPYASGSYEQYF.

The rearrangement links TRBV5-1 to TRBJ2-1; TRBD2 matches 12 bases. This CDR3 spans 15 amino acids. Germline CDR1 reads SGHRS; CDR2 reads YFSETQ. Trimming cost V 3 bases and J 7 bases; bases outside gene matches: 5. CDR3 coding DNA: TGCGCCAGCAGCTACCTAGCGGGAGGGCCTAATGAGCAGTTCTTC. Translation: CASSYLAGGPNEQFF. The full variable domain, rest sourced from reference TRBV5-1 and TRBJ2-1, is KAGVTQTPRYLIKTRGQQVTLSCSPISGHRSVSWYQQTPGQGLQFLFEYFSETQRNKGNFPGRFSGRQFSNSRSEMNVSTLELGDSALYLCASSYLAGGPNEQFFGPGTRLTVL.

This clone was recorded only once. V gene TRBV6-5 combines with J gene TRBJ1-6; D is possibly TRBD1 (6 bases). This CDR3 is built from 15 residues. Germline V lookup: CDR1 MNHEY, CDR2 SVGAGI. Trimming removed 6 bases at V and 5 bases at J, with 14 bases between. CDR3 sequence: CASRNQGPHNSPLHF. The DNA for the CDR3 is TGTGCCAGCAGGAACCAGGGGCCCCATAATTCACCCCTCCACTTT.

The chain couples TRBV30 to TRBJ1-2; 9 bases align to TRBD1. Per germline, CDR1 GTSNPN and CDR2 SVGIG (reference sequence). Germline trimming cut 2 bases from V and 3 bases from J; bases unmatched to any gene: 1. The CDR3 contains 13 residues. The CDR3 is CAWSRQGDYGYTF. In DNA, the CDR3 is TGTGCCTGGAGTCGACAGGGGGACTATGGCTACACCTTC.